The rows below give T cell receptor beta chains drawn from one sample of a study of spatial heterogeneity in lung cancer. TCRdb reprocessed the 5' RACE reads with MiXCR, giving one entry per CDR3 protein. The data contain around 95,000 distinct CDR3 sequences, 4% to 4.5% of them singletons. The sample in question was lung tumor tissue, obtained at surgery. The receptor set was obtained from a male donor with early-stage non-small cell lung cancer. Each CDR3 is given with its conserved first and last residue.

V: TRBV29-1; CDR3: CSVEDRRERDEQFF
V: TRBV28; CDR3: CASTEMRGFREKLFF
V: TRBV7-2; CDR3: CASERVGGSTDTQYF
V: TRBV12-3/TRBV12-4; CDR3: CASSWGEDRRNSPLHF
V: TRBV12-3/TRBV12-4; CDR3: CASSLGEPTIPPYSYEQYF
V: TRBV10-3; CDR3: CAISSGTSDTQYF
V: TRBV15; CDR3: CATSRGQGQETQYF
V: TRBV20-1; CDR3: CSALAGATTQYF
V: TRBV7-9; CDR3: CASSLGQGNNQPQHF
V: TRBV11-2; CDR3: CASSLDLEEETQYF
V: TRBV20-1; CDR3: CSERGRTGETQYF
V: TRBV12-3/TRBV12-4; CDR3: CASGRAGKNYEQYF
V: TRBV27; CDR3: CASRHDMGNEQFF
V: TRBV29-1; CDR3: CSVGTRSEQFF
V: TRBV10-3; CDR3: CAIRPGQGTIASGANVLTF
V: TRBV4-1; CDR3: CASSQDHGGNTGELFF
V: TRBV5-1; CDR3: CASSSNQETQYF
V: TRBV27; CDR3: CASSKFGGGPDQPQHF
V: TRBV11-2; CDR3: CASSPGQVGIETQYF
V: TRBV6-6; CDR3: CASSYQLAAGSDTQYF
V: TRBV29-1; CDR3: CSVGQSDYGYSF
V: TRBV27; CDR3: CASSSSVGETQYF
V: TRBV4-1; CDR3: CASSQVERPANNEQFF
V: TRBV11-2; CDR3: CASSFGTVSTDTQYF
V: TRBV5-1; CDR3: CASSLEYEQYF
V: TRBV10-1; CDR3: CASSAGPGNEKLFF
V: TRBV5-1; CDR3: CASSFLPRLVYEQYF